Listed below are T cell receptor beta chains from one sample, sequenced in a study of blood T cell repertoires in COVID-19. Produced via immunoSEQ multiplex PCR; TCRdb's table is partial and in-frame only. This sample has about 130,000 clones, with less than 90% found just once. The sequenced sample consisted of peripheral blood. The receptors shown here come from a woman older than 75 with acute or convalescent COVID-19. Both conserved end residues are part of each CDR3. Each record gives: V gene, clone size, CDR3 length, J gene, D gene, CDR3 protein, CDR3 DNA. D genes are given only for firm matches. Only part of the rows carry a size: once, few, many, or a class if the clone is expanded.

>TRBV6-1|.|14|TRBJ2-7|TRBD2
CASSEAGTIGEQYF
TGTGCCAGCAGTGAAGCAGGGACTATTGGGGAGCAGTACTTC
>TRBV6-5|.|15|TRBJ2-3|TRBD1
CASRATGDSTDTQYF
TGTGCCAGCAGGGCAACAGGGGATAGCACAGATACGCAGTATTTT
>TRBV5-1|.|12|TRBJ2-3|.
CASSTTGDTQYF
TGCGCCAGCAGCACCACAGGAGATACGCAGTATTTT
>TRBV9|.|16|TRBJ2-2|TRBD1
CASSAYTGANTGELFF
TGTGCCAGCAGCGCTTACACAGGGGCGAACACCGGGGAGCTGTTTTTT
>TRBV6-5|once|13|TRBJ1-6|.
CASKWGGSSPLHF
TGTGCCAGCAAGTGGGGGGGAAGTTCACCCCTCCACTTT
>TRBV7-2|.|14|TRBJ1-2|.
CASSLGQGSPGYTF
TGTGCCAGCAGCTTAGGGCAGGGTTCTCCCGGCTACACCTTC
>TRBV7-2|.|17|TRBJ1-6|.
CASRQSTGTSYNSPLHF
TGTGCCAGCAGACAAAGTACAGGCACGTCCTATAATTCACCCCTCCACTTT
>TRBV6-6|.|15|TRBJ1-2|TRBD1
CASSLRTGKVAGYTF
TGTGCCAGCAGTCTCAGGACAGGAAAAGTGGCTGGCTACACCTTC
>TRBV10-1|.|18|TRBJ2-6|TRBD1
CASSERTGVSTGANVLTF
TGCGCCAGCAGTGAGAGGACAGGGGTGAGTACTGGGGCCAACGTCCTGACTTTC
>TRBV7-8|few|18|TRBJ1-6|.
CASSPGRDTISYNSPLHF
TGTGCCAGCAGCCCCGGTCGGGACACCATCTCCTATAATTCACCCCTCCACTTT
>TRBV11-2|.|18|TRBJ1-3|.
CASSFYSSKSLSGNTIYF
TGTGCCAGCAGCTTTTACAGCTCAAAGTCCCTCTCTGGAAACACCATATATTTT
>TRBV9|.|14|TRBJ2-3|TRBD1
CASRAGGALDTQYF
TGTGCCAGCAGGGCAGGGGGCGCATTAGATACGCAGTATTTT
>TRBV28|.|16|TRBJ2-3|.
CASSLPPSLITDTQYF
TGTGCCAGCAGTTTACCTCCTTCCCTTATCACAGATACGCAGTATTTT
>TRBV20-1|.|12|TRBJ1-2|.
CSASNTGDGYTF
TGCAGTGCTAGTAATACAGGAGACGGCTACACCTTC
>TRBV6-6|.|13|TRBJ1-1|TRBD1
CASRLGTGRNDFF
TGTGCCAGCAGGTTAGGGACAGGGAGAAACGATTTCTTT
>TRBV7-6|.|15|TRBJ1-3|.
CAVTPGSTSGNTIYF
TGTGCCGTTACTCCAGGGTCCACTTCTGGAAACACCATATATTTT
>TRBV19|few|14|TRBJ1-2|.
CASMEQKANYGYTF
TGTGCCAGTATGGAACAGAAAGCTAACTATGGCTACACCTTC
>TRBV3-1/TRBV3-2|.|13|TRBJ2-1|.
CASSQLADGSQFF
TGTGCCAGCAGCCAACTGGCGGATGGATCGCAGTTCTTC
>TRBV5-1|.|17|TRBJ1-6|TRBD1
CASREGTGLRENSPLHF
TGCGCCAGCAGAGAAGGGACAGGTCTAAGAGAGAATTCACCCCTCCACTTT
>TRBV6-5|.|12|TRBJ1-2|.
CASGPTGYGYTF
TGTGCCAGCGGGCCGACAGGCTATGGCTACACCTTC
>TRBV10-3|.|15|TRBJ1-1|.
CAITKRAGKNTEAFF
TGTGCCATCACGAAAAGGGCGGGAAAGAACACTGAAGCTTTCTTT
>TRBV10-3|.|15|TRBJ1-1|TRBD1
CAISEIDRGLTEAFF
TGTGCCATCAGTGAGATAGACAGGGGGCTCACTGAAGCTTTCTTT
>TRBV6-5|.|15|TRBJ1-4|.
CASRDFRKVNEKLFF
TGTGCCAGCAGAGACTTTCGCAAGGTTAATGAAAAACTGTTTTTT
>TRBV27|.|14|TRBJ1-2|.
CASSLTYGNYGYTF
TGTGCCAGCAGTTTAACGTACGGGAATTATGGCTACACCTTC
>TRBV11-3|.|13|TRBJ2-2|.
CASSSLFTGELFF
TGTGCCAGCAGCTCCCTTTTCACCGGGGAGCTGTTTTTT
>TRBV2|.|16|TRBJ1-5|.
CASTFAGGAVNQPQHF
TGTGCCAGCACCTTCGCCGGGGGGGCGGTGAATCAGCCCCAGCATTTT
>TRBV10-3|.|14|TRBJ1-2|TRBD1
CAISDLTGFYGYTF
TGTGCCATCAGCGACCTGACAGGGTTCTATGGCTACACCTTC